The 5 T cell receptor beta chains listed next were all sequenced from one sample in a study of blood T cell repertoires in COVID-19. Measured with immunoSEQ multiplex PCR; TCRdb has only the in-frame clones, and not every one. The sample lists tens of thousands of clones, roughly 86% seen once, with roughly 15% in the top ten. The sample taken for sequencing was peripheral blood. All receptors derive from a human donor in a cohort sampled during active COVID-19.

The chain joins TRBV6-2 or TRBV6-3 to TRBJ2-2; 8 bases agree with TRBD1. CDR1 and CDR2 (germline): MNHEY, SVGEGT. V trimming: 5 bases; J trimming: 5 bases; junction bases outside the gene matches: 7. The CDR3 length is 15 residues. The CDR3 nucleotides read TGTGCCAGCAGTAAGGACAGGGTCGGGACCGGGGAGCTGTTTTTT. Its protein is CASSKDRVGTGELFF.

The chain links TRBV10-2 to TRBJ1-6; possibly TRBD1 for D (5 bases). Germline CDR1 and CDR2: WSHSY and SAAADI. The CDR3 length is 12 residues. V was cut by 7 bases and J by 7 bases, with 8 bases left in between. The CDR3 sequence: CASTTANSPLHF. The CDR3 nucleotides are TGCGCCAGCACGACAGCGAATTCACCCCTCCACTTT.

The chain couples TRBV15 to TRBJ2-1, with TRBD1 matching 8 bases. The CDR3 runs 15 residues. V shed 5 bases and J 2 bases; nucleotides not matched to a gene: 5. Germline lookup yields CDR1 LNHNV and CDR2 YYDKDF (reference sequence). The CDR3 DNA sequence: TGTGCCACCAGCTCCGGGACAGGAACCTACAATGAGCAGTTCTTC. It codes for CATSSGTGTYNEQFF. The complete variable domain, with remaining parts taken from reference TRBV15 and TRBJ2-1, reads DAMVIQNPRYQVTQFGKPVTLSCSQTLNHNVMYWYQQKSSQAPKLLFHYYDKDFNNEADTPDNFQSRRPNTSFCFLDIRSPGLGDTAMYLCATSSGTGTYNEQFFGPGTRLTVL.

CDR3: CASSPGQSGFPQYF. The DNA for the CDR3 is TGTGCCAGCAGCCCTGGACAGTCTGGCTTTCCGCAGTATTTT. The chain has TRBV5-8 and TRBJ2-3; D is perhaps TRBD1 (6 bases). In germline, CDR1 is SGHTS, CDR2 YDEGEE. CDR3 length: 14 residues. The V gene lost 4 bases and the J gene lost 10 bases, with 19 bases spanning the gap.

The chain combines TRBV7-3 with TRBJ2-1, with 9 bases fitting TRBD1. Trimming at V came to 4 bases and at J to 4 bases, leaving 5 bases not matched to a gene. From germline, CDR1 is SGHTA and CDR2 FQGTGA. CDR3 length: 15 residues. The CDR3 bases are TGTGCCAGCAGCTCGGACAGGGGAGCTTACAATGAGCAGTTCTTC. Translated: CASSSDRGAYNEQFF.